These 14 T cell receptor beta chains share one sample of origin, sequenced in a study of blood T cell repertoires in COVID-19. Clones were sequenced by immunoSEQ multiplex PCR, and TCRdb holds only the in-frame ones, with some missing. Of approximately 500,000 clones in the sample, approximately 91% were seen once. The sequenced material came from peripheral blood. All receptors derive from a woman aged 50 to 60 with COVID-19, enrolled during active disease.

The CDR3 is CASSEAGSGSPLHF. CDR3 coding DNA: TGTGCCAGCAGTGAGGCAGGGTCCGGTTCACCCCTCCACTTT. The chain combines TRBV2 with TRBJ1-6; D perhaps matches TRBD1 (5 bases). With 3 bases removed from V and 9 bases from J, the gap between germline ends came to 12 bases. This CDR3 spans 14 amino acids. The germline gives CDR1 SNHLY, CDR2 FYNNEI.

This chain links TRBV27 with TRBJ1-2; TRBD1 is a possible D gene (6 bases). CDR3 length equals 14 residues. The germline V and J ends were trimmed by 5 bases and 4 bases, with 14 bases remaining between them. CDR1 MNHEY and CDR2 SMNVEV come from the germline V gene (reference sequence). The CDR3 loop is CASSPRGRGYGYTF. CDR3 nucleotide sequence: TGTGCCAGCAGTCCCAGGGGCCGCGGCTATGGCTACACCTTC.

The rearrangement joins TRBV6-1 to TRBJ1-1; tentative D call: TRBD1 (6 bases). V was trimmed by 3 bases and J by 8 bases, leaving 10 bases between them. The CDR3 sequence is 12 residues long. In germline, CDR1 is MNHNS, CDR2 SASEGT. The chain's CDR3 is CASSEGGPEAFF. For the CDR3, the DNA is TGTGCCAGCAGTGAGGGGGGGCCGGAAGCTTTCTTT.

The V gene is TRBV30, the J gene TRBJ1-2; 7 nucleotides match TRBD1. The CDR3 consists of 15 residues. From germline, CDR1 is GTSNPN and CDR2 SVGIG (reference sequence). V lost 5 bases to trimming and J lost 4 bases; unmatched junction nucleotides: 13. CDR3 DNA: TGTGCCTGGTGGGTACAGGGGCTAGACATCTATGGCTACACCTTC. Translating it yields CAWWVQGLDIYGYTF.

The chain's CDR3 is CASSYNEQGATYGYTF. The CDR3 coding sequence is TGTGCCAGCAGTTACAACGAACAGGGGGCGACCTATGGCTACACCTTC. The genes are TRBV6-6 and TRBJ1-2; the match to TRBD1 covers 9 bases. V shed 2 bases and J 4 bases; nucleotides not matched to a gene: 8. The CDR3 spans 16 residues. The germline V gene encodes CDR1 MNHNY and CDR2 SVGAGI (reference sequence).

The chain has TRBV6-2 or TRBV6-3 and TRBJ2-7; 9 bases line up with TRBD1. This CDR3 comprises 12 residues. The germline CDR1 and CDR2 sequences are MNHEY and SVGEGT. The V segment lost 6 bases and the J segment 6 bases; nucleotides outside the gene matches: 3. The CDR3 sequence is CASSTTGGEQYF. The CDR3 DNA reads TGTGCCAGCAGCACGACAGGGGGCGAGCAGTACTTC.

This sequence joins TRBV7-7 and TRBJ2-1; possible D gene TRBD1, 6 bases. Trimming removed 3 bases at V and 4 bases at J, with 13 bases between. CDR3 length equals 15 residues. Germline CDR1 SSHAT, CDR2 FNYEAQ (reference sequence). The CDR3 sequence is CASSLNRAGYNEQFF. DNA of the CDR3: TGTGCCAGCAGCTTGAACAGGGCAGGGTACAATGAGCAGTTCTTC.

The chain links TRBV12-3 or TRBV12-4 to TRBJ1-2; possible D gene TRBD1, 6 bases. This CDR3 has 13 residues. V was shortened by 6 bases and J by 4 bases, with 12 bases between the two germline ends. DNA of the CDR3: TGTGCCAGCAGGACAAGGGACATCTATGGCTACACCTTC. Its translation is CASRTRDIYGYTF.

The rearrangement uses TRBV21-1 and TRBJ2-1; TRBD2, the table's D call, was not compared with the DNA. TRBV21-1 is labeled a pseudogene. The CDR3 is made up of 23 amino acids. The CDR3 DNA reads TGTGCCAGCAGCAAGCTGGTAACGGGCGGGCTAGCGGGGTTTTCCTACTCCTACAATGAGCAGTTCTTC. Encoded protein: CASSKLVTGGLAGFSYSYNEQFF.

The rearrangement joins TRBV7-9 to TRBJ2-2; the D gene is possibly TRBD1 (6 bases). The CDR3 runs 15 residues. Between the trimmed V and J ends, which lost 4 bases and 3 bases, there was a span of 12 bases. CDR1 SEHNR and CDR2 FQNEAQ come from the germline V gene (reference sequence). The CDR3 spells CASSSPGDYTGELFF. CDR3 bases: TGTGCCAGCAGCTCCCCAGGGGATTACACCGGGGAGCTGTTTTTT. Using reference TRBV7-9 and TRBJ2-2 for the parts outside the CDR3, the full variable domain is DTGVSQNPRHKITKRGQNVTFRCDPISEHNRLYWYRQTLGQGPEFLTYFQNEAQLEKSRLLSDRFSAERPKGSFSTLEIQRTEQGDSAMYLCASSSPGDYTGELFFGEGSRLTVL.

The DNA for the CDR3 is TGCGCCAGCAGCCAGATGGAAGGGGCCTACACTGAAGCTTTCTTT. Protein product: CASSQMEGAYTEAFF. The chain carries TRBV5-1 and TRBJ1-1; perhaps TRBD1 as D (5 bases). Trimming removed 4 bases from V and 3 bases from J, with 16 bases in between. The CDR3 consists of 15 residues. Germline CDR1 and CDR2: SGHRS and YFSETQ.

J is TRBJ2-7 and V is TRBV27, with 7 nucleotides matching TRBD2. Unmatched junction bases numbered 5, after V lost 1 base and J lost 8 bases. Looked up from germline, CDR1 is MNHEY and CDR2 is SMNVEV (reference sequence). The CDR3 runs to 13 residues. The DNA of the CDR3 is TGTGCCAGCAGTTTATTGGGGGGGAATAAGCAGTACTTC. It specifies CASSLLGGNKQYF.

A few counts support this clone. The V call is TRBV28, the J call TRBJ1-2; 9 nucleotides match TRBD1. CDR3 size: 15 residues. In germline, CDR1 is MDHEN, CDR2 SYDVKM. V lost 10 bases to trimming and J lost 8 bases; unmatched junction nucleotides: 17. CDR3 sequence (DNA): TGTGCCACCGCAACCTGGGGGGGACAGGGAGAAGGCTACACCTTC. Translated, it gives CATATWGGQGEGYTF.

This clone was observed a few times. The J gene is TRBJ2-2, the V gene TRBV30; D uncertain. The V end was cut by 8 bases, the J end by 8 bases, with 15 bases between. CDR3 length equals 12 residues. Germline V gives CDR1 GTSNPN, CDR2 SVGIG (reference sequence). CDR3 nucleotides: TGTGCCGGTTCTTCTACCACGGGGGAGCTGTTTTTT. The encoded protein is CAGSSTTGELFF.